This T cell receptor beta chain was recovered during a study of beta chain features in type 1 diabetes. Germline loops: CDR1 KGHSH, CDR2 LQKENI. V was trimmed by 5 bases and J by 2 bases, leaving 2 bases between them. CDR3 length: 11 residues. The authors reverse transcribed all of the isolated RNA, so sequencing captured expressed TCRB transcripts. The repertoire was sequenced with immunoSEQ multiplex PCR; TCRdb's copy has only in-frame clones and lacks some. The sample has 300,000 to 350,000 clones, 8% seen once. On this clone: Other DNA sequences within the sample encode an identical CDR3.

The genes are TRBV18 and TRBJ2-3; D is uncertain. This TCR came from a woman aged 18-29 years in good health. Material: central memory CD4+ T cells from blood. The CDR3 reads CASSSTDTQYF. CDR3 DNA sequence: TGTGCCAGCTCATCCACAGATACGCAGTATTTT.